This T cell receptor beta chain was observed in a study of blood T cell repertoires in COVID-19. Study-level background: Whether acute or convalescent, the COVID-19 samples came from the United States, Italy and Spain. PBMCs, B-cell-depleted T cells, or T cells provided the cDNA or gDNA that made up the material.

Original data processing: Amplification of reference gene primers was used by the study to estimate nucleated cell counts. Profiled with immunoSEQ multiplex PCR; TCRdb holds only in-frame clones, not every one. From that table come the V and J calls and clone size; the DNA was used to work out D and trimming. This sample has about 390,000 clones, with 70% to 90% found just once. The CDR3 sequence is 15 residues long. Trimming took 6 bases from V and 3 from J; bases not matched to a gene: 11. Per the germline V gene, CDR1 is SGHTA and CDR2 is FQGNSA. The source is a woman aged 55 to 70 with COVID-19, enrolled during active disease. The sample consisted of peripheral blood. This sequence joins TRBV7-2 and TRBJ2-7; TRBD1 matches at 7 bases. The CDR3 coding sequence is TGTGCCAGCAGTCTAAGAGGGGGCCAGCTCTACGAGCAGTACTTC. Translating gives CASSLRGGQLYEQYF.